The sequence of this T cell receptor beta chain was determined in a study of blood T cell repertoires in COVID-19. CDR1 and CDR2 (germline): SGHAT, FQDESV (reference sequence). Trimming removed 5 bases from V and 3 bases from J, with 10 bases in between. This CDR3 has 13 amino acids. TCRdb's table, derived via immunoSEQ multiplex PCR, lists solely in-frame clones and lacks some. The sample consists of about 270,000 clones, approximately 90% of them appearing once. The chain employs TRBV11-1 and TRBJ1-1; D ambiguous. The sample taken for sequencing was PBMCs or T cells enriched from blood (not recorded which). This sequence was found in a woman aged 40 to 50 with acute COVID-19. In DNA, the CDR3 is TGTGCCAGCAGCATCGGCGGGTACACTGAAGCTTTCTTT. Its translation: CASSIGGYTEAFF. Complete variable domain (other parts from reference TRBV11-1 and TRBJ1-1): EAEVAQSPRYKITEKSQAVAFWCDPISGHATLYWYRQILGQGPELLVQFQDESVVDDSQLPKDRFSAERLKGVDSTLKIQPAELGDSAMYLCASSIGGYTEAFFGQGTRLTVV.